The present T cell receptor (beta chain) was sequenced within a study of CD8 T cells in Susac syndrome. CDR3 length equals 17 residues. Germline loops: CDR1 MNHEY, CDR2 SVGAGI. The V end was cut by 0 bases, the J end by 6 bases, with 17 bases between. Controls comprised healthy donors matched for age and sex. Reverse transcription of roughly 0.5 to 1 ug RNA was carried out with random hexamers. Amplification of TCR beta CDR3 spanned 54 Vbeta and 13 Jbeta via immunoSEQ multiplex PCR. MiXCR was run by TCRdb on the immunoSEQ multiplex PCR reads, yielding one entry per CDR3 protein. The table shows about 120,000 distinct CDR3 sequences, with about 93% occurring only once.

The TCR comes from a human donor in good health. This chain uses TRBV6-5 with TRBJ2-2; D is perhaps TRBD2 (5 bases). What was sequenced was CD4+ T cells from PBMCs. CDR3 DNA: TGTGCCAGCAGTTACTCACGGGGTCCTATAGCCCCCGGGGAGCTGTTTTTT. As protein: CASSYSRGPIAPGELFF.